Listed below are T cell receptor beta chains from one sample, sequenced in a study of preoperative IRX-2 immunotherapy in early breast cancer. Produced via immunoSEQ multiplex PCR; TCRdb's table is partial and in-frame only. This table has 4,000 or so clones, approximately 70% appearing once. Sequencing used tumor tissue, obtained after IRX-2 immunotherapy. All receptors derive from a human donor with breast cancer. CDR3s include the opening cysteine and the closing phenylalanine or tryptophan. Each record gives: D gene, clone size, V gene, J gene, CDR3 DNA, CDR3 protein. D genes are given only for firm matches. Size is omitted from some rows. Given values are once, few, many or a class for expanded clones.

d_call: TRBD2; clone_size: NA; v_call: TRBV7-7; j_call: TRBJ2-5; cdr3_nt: TGTGCCAGCAGCCCCCCTTGGGCGCGGGAGGTGAAGACCCAGTACTTC; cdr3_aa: CASSPPWAREVKTQYF
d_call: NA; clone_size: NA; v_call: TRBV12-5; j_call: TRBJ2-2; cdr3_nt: TGTGCTAGTGGTTCGGGGGCCGGGGAGCTGTTTTTT; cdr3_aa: CASGSGAGELFF
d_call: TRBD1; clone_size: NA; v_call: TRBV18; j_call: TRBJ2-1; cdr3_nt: TGTGCCAGCTCACCTGACAGGGGGCGTTCTGTTAGGAATGAGCAGTTCTTC; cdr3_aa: CASSPDRGRSVRNEQFF
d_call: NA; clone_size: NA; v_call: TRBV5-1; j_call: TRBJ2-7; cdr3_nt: TGCGCCAGCAGCTTGGCCGGCGGGGCAGGGTACGGGAGCTCCTACGAGCAGTACTTC; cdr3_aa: CASSLAGGAGYGSSYEQYF
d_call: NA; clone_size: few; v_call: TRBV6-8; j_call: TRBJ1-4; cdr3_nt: TGTGCCAGCAGTTACTCTAGCTCGGGAGCCGCGGGTGAAAAACTGTTTTTT; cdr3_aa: CASSYSSSGAAGEKLFF
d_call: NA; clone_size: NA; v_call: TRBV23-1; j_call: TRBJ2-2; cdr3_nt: TGCGCCAGCAGCAGGGGTCCCGCGAACACCGGGGAGCTGTTTTTT; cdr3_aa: CASSRGPANTGELFF
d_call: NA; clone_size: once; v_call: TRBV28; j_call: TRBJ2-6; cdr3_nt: TGTGCCAGCAGTTCCTCCTCCACCGCCGGGTTAACCTCCCACGTCCTGACTTTC; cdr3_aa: CASSSSSTAGLTSHVLTF
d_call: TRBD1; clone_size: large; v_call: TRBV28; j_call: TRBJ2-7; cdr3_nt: TGTGCCAGCAGGTCCCCGGGACAGGGGGAGCAGTACTTC; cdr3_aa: CASRSPGQGEQYF
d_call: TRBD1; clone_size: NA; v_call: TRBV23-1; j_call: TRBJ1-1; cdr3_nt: TGCGCCAGCAGCCCGGCGGGGACAGGGAACACTGAAGCTTTCTTT; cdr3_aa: CASSPAGTGNTEAFF
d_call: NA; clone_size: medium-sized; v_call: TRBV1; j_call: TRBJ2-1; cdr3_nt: TGCGCCAGCAGCCAAGCGTGGGCCTCCTACAATGAGCAGTTCTTC; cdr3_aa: CASSQAWASYNEQFF
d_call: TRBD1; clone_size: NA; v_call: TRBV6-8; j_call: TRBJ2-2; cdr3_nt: TGTGCCATCAGTCCGCCAACAGGGGGGAACACCGGGGAGCTGTTTTTT; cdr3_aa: CAISPPTGGNTGELFF
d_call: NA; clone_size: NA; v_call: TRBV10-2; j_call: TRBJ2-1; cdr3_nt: TGCGCCAGCCCTATACCAGGGCGAAGGGTTTTTGAGCAGTTCTTC; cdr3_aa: CASPIPGRRVFEQFF
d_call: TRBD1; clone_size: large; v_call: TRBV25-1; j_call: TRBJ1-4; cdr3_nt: TGTGCCAGCAGTGAATATTTACTTCGGGGGGGGACAGCAAAACTGTTTTTT; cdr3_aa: CASSEYLLRGGTAKLFF
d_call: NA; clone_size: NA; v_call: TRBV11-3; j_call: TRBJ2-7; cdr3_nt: TGTGCCAGCAGCTTACAACCGGGAGCCTACGAGCAGTACTTC; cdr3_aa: CASSLQPGAYEQYF
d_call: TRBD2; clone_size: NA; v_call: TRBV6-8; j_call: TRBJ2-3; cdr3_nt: TGTGCCAGCAGCCTGACTAGCGGGAACTCAGATACGCAGTATTTT; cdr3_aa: CASSLTSGNSDTQYF
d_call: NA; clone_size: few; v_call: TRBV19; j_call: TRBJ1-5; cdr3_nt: TGTGCCAGTAGTAAGAACAGTAATCAGCCCCAGCATTTT; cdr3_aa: CASSKNSNQPQHF
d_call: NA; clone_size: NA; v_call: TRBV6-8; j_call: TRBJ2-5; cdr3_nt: TGTGCCAGCAGTGGACAGGGAGGGCAAGAGACCCAGTACTTC; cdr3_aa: CASSGQGGQETQYF
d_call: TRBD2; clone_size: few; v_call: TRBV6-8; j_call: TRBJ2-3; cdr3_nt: TGTGCCAGCACCGTAGCGGGAGTCGGCACAGATACGCAGTATTTT; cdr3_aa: CASTVAGVGTDTQYF
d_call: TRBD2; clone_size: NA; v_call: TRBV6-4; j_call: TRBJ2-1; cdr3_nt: TGTGCCAGCAGTAAGCGGGAGGGCCTCGGAGAGCAGTTCTTC; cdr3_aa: CASSKREGLGEQFF
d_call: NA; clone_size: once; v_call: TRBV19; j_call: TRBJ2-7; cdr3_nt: TGTGCCAGACCGGGTTGTCTTTCCTACGAGCAGTACTTC; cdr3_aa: CARPGCLSYEQYF
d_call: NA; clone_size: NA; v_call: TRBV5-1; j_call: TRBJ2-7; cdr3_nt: TGCGCCAGCAGCTCGAGACAGGGGGCCCTAGCGGGAAGTTTCGAGCAGTACTTC; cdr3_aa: CASSSRQGALAGSFEQYF
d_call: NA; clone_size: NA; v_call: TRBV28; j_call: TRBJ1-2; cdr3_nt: TGTGCCAGCAGCCCCCGGTGGGGCATCACGGGCTATGGCTACACCTTC; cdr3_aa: CASSPRWGITGYGYTF
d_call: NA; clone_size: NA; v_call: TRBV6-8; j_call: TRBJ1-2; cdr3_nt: TGTGCCAGCAGTTACTTACAGACTAACTATGGCTACACCTTC; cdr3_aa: CASSYLQTNYGYTF
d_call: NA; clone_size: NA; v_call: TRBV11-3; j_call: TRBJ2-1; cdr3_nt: TGTGCCAGCAGCCTCATCAGGACTACCACGTGGGGGCAGTTCTTC; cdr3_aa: CASSLIRTTTWGQFF
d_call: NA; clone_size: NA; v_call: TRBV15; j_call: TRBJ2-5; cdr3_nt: TGTGCCACCAGCAGAGATGGGGGACATTCACAAGAGACCCAGTACTTC; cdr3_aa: CATSRDGGHSQETQYF